This T cell receptor beta chain was sequenced in a study of CD8+ T cells in alopecia areata. Study in general: A regimen of oral tofacitinib, 5 to 10 mg twice daily, was given to treated patients. Tofacitinib was given for 6 to 18 months, then stopped for 6 months.

Sequencing templates came from extracted RNA that was reverse transcribed into cDNA. The method was immunoSEQ multiplex PCR; TCRdb's version includes in-frame clones alone and lacks a portion of them. The sample yields a few hundred thousand clones, roughly 69% seen once. The junction had 6 bases not matched to a gene; V was cut back by 4 bases and J by 4 bases. The CDR3 consists of 15 residues. Germline CDR1 and CDR2: SGHVS and FNYEAQ. Lesional scalp tissue (obtained by punch biopsy) and peripheral blood were collected from alopecia areata patients. This clonotype was sampled from a human donor with alopecia areata. The source was CD4+ T cells sorted from blood, collected at week 0. The V call is TRBV7-6, the J call TRBJ2-7, with TRBD1 identical over 11 bases. The CDR3 DNA follows: TGTGCCAGCAGCTCGCCCGGGACAGGGGGTTACGAGCAGTACTTC. Its translation is CASSSPGTGGYEQYF.